These 14 T cell receptor beta chains share one sample of origin, sequenced in a study of vaccination and CD4 T cells after COVID-19. These receptors are not linked to any known antigen. Specified treatment: roughly 11-day PBMC culture with coronavirus spike peptide pools or control peptides (ViraFEST assay). The Oncomine TCR Beta short-read assay sequenced DNA from cultured CD4+ T cells. TCRdb re-derived calls from the PCR reads in MiXCR, one entry per CDR3 protein. Here the sample spans 13,000 or so distinct CDR3 sequences, about four fifths being singletons. The sequenced material came from CD4+ T cells from blood, cultured in vitro. The receptors come from a human donor who had recovered from COVID-19.

The rearrangement joins TRBV6-2 or TRBV6-3 to TRBJ1-1; 8 bases align to TRBD1. CDR1 is MNHEY and CDR2 is SVGEGT in the germline V gene. This CDR3 has 14 residues. The ends lost 8 bases at V and 3 bases at J; junction bases unmatched: 8. CDR3 nucleotides: TGTGCCAGCGGGAGGACAGGGAAGGACACTGAAGCTTTCTTT. Translation: CASGRTGKDTEAFF.

The chain joins TRBV6-2 or TRBV6-3 to TRBJ2-3, with 9 bases aligning to TRBD1. The CDR3 has 14 amino acids. The junction had 5 bases not matched to a gene; V was cut back by 5 bases and J by 5 bases. The V gene's germline CDR1 is MNHEY and CDR2 SVGEGT. The CDR3 sequence: CASSTGGGLDTQYF. Here the CDR3 DNA reads TGTGCCAGCAGTACAGGGGGCGGCTTAGATACGCAGTATTTT.

The J gene is TRBJ2-2, the V gene TRBV6-2 or TRBV6-3; a possible D gene is TRBD1 (5 bases). Germline-derived CDR1 and CDR2 are MNHEY and SVGEGT. The CDR3 has 16 residues. Trimming took 2 bases from V and 4 from J, leaving 14 bases between them. The CDR3 loop is CASSYVGPQITGELFF. The CDR3 region has the DNA TGTGCCAGCAGTTACGTGGGGCCACAGATCACCGGGGAGCTGTTTTTT.

The chain has TRBV20-1 and TRBJ2-2; D is unresolved. CDR1 is DFQATT, CDR2 SNEGSKA, per germline (reference sequence). The CDR3 is 13 amino acids. The CDR3 sequence is CSARPDPTGELFF. CDR3 nucleotides: TGCAGCGCCCGGCCCGATCCCACCGGGGAGCTGTTTTTT.

This sequence joins TRBV15 and TRBJ1-2, with no clear D. The CDR3 extends over 15 amino acids. Germline V gene sequence: CDR1 LNHNV, CDR2 YYDKDF (reference sequence). The ends were cut back, 0 bases at V and 1 base at J, with 9 bases in the middle. The chain's CDR3 is CATSRDQTLNYGYTF. Written as DNA, the CDR3 is TGTGCCACCAGCAGAGACCAGACCCTTAACTATGGCTACACCTTC.

This clonotype was seen just once. The chain combines TRBV28 with TRBJ1-1; D might be TRBD1 (5 bases). This CDR3 contains 13 residues. Germline CDR1 is MDHEN and CDR2 is SYDVKM. The V end was cut by 7 bases, the J end by 4 bases, with 13 bases between. The CDR3 is CASKVGGATEAFF. CDR3 DNA sequence: TGTGCCAGCAAGGTGGGGGGAGCCACTGAAGCTTTCTTT.

This clonotype appeared a few times. V is TRBV2 and J is TRBJ1-5, with D possibly TRBD1 on 6 matching bases. CDR1 is SNHLY and CDR2 is FYNNEI in the germline V gene. This CDR3 has 15 amino acids. Trimming pared 3 bases from V and 2 bases from J, leaving 11 bases between. CDR3 residues: CASSDQGIGNQPQHF. DNA for the CDR3: TGTGCCAGCAGTGATCAGGGGATCGGCAATCAGCCCCAGCATTTT.

The CDR3 DNA reads TGTGCCAGTAGTATACTAGCGGGAAGTGGGACCAAAAACATTCAGTACTTC. Protein product: CASSILAGSGTKNIQYF. The J gene is TRBJ2-4, the V gene TRBV19, with 9 bases identical to TRBD2. V dropped 2 bases and J dropped 2; count of bases not matched to a gene: 7. This CDR3 has 17 residues. Germline CDR1 reads LNHDA; CDR2 reads SQIVND (reference sequence).

This clonotype has only one observation. The V call is TRBV15, the J call TRBJ1-4; 11 nucleotides align to TRBD1. CDR1 is LNHNV, CDR2 YYDKDF, per germline (reference sequence). The J segment lost 5 bases and the V segment lost 3 bases, leaving 8 bases of the junction unmatched. The CDR3 is made up of 17 amino acids. The CDR3 spells CATSRRDRGGRNEKLFF. In nucleotides, the CDR3 is TGTGCCACCAGCAGGCGGGACAGGGGGGGGCGGAATGAAAAACTGTTTTTT.

This clonotype came up a few times. This chain connects TRBV7-9 to TRBJ2-5; weak D call: TRBD2 (6 bases). Germline CDR1 and CDR2: SEHNR and FQNEAQ (reference sequence). This CDR3 contains 14 residues. V was trimmed by 5 bases and J by 2 bases, leaving 12 bases between them. The CDR3 loop is CASSRAGGQETQYF. The CDR3 DNA reads as TGTGCCAGCAGCAGAGCGGGCGGGCAAGAGACCCAGTACTTC.

V is TRBV9 and J is TRBJ2-7; TRBD2 aligns across 8 bases. The V segment lost 3 bases and the J segment 2 bases; nucleotides outside the gene matches: 7. The CDR3 is made up of 15 amino acids. Germline lookup yields CDR1 SGDLS and CDR2 YYNGEE. The CDR3 bases are TGTGCCAGCAGCGCTAGCGGGCAGGGAACCTACGAGCAGTACTTC. It is translated as CASSASGQGTYEQYF.

The chain combines TRBV12-3 or TRBV12-4 with TRBJ1-1; D gene uncertain. Trimming shortened V by 2 bases and J by 0 bases, and 10 bases separated the two germline ends. The CDR3 covers 15 residues. The CDR3 DNA sequence: TGTGCCAGCAGTTTATTCGGGAACTTGAACACTGAAGCTTTCTTT. Amino acid sequence: CASSLFGNLNTEAFF.

The V gene is TRBV7-2, the J gene TRBJ1-2, with D maybe TRBD1 (5 bases). This CDR3 is 13 amino acids long. In germline, CDR1 is SGHTA, CDR2 FQGNSA. Trimming took 1 base from V and 4 from J, leaving 7 bases between them. The chain's CDR3 is CASSLGGSYGYTF. The CDR3 nucleotides are TGTGCCAGCAGCTTAGGGGGGAGCTATGGCTACACCTTC.

The gene calls are TRBV6-5 and TRBJ1-1; TRBD1 matches 7 bases. V gave up 4 bases and J gave up 6 bases; unmatched junction bases: 5. CDR3 length: 13 residues. Germline V gene data show CDR1 as MNHEY and CDR2 as SVGAGI. The CDR3: CASSFEGGSEAFF. For the CDR3, the DNA is TGTGCCAGCAGTTTCGAAGGGGGCTCTGAAGCTTTCTTT.